This T cell receptor (beta chain) is drawn from a study of blood T cell repertoires in COVID-19 (dated by TCRdb to about 2020). Study-wide context: Collaborator samples came from the United States, Italy and Spain and covered acute and convalescent phases of COVID-19. The material from the prospective study consisted of cDNA or gDNA derived from T cells, B-cell-depleted T cells, or PBMCs. Subjects who had been exposed to COVID-19, were actively infected with it, or had recovered from it provided the deeply sampled blood TCRbeta repertoires that made up the dataset. The repertoires were released in a freely available public database intended as a resource for research on the immune response to SARS-CoV-2. The samples were drawn from two sources: the first 160 participants of the ongoing ImmuneRACE study, and 1,254 subjects contributed by 6 global collaborators. Sample metadata almost always included a de-identified subject ID, COVID-19 status, age in years and sex. Where HLA class I and class II types were available, the types were taken from metadata supplied by the sample provider, not from assay-based typing. Summary of the overall study and its limitations: How much clinical and demographic metadata was included differed by source and by participant, and the metadata was provided uncurated.

The immunoSEQ Assay, a bias-controlled multiplex PCR, was used to amplify TCRbeta CDR3 regions from genomic DNA. As for the original processing: The number of nucleated cells in each sample was estimated by amplification of reference gene primers within the assay. To quantify the absolute abundance of each unique TCRbeta CDR3 rearrangement, sequence reads were collapsed and filtered. For each sample, productive Simpson clonality was calculated by taking the square root of Simpson's diversity index across productive rearrangements. As stored in TCRdb, this immuneACCESS dataset retains in-frame rearrangements with V and J assigned. A fraction of the clones does not appear; measured against another copy, unresolved V genes explain less than half of the discrepancy, and the remainder lacks a known reason. V and J calls and clone size are given by that table; D and trimming were obtained from the DNA. The sample table shows 90,000 to 120,000 clones, and approximately 88% are seen once. 4% to 6% of the sample comes from the top ten.

The collaborating institutions used their own protocols to collect whole blood in K2EDTA tubes. For TCRbeta analysis, collaborators shipped samples in one of three forms: frozen whole blood, isolated PBMCs, or DNA extracted from either of those sample types. V loses 0 bases of germline sequence and J loses 9 bases, and the interval between the two ends is 7 bases. Taken from cysteine to phenylalanine, the CDR3 has 12 residues. The sequence is cut down to CDR3 DNA, 36 bases in frame from base 1. From the germline V gene, CDR1 is SGHRS and CDR2 is YFSETQ. A word on this clone: There is no known antigen for this receptor. No per-base quality is available; no much larger clone lies one base away.

This clonotype originated in a man between 40 and 49 years old with active or convalescent COVID-19. Sequencing input: peripheral blood. The sequence is built from TRBV5-1 and TRBJ2-1; TRBD2 is perhaps the D gene, given 5 matching bases. The nucleotides read TGCGCCAGCAGCTTGGAGGCGGGTGAGCAGTTCTTC. Protein translation: CASSLEAGEQFF. The variable domain in full, with residues beyond the CDR3 obtained from the reference TRBV5-1 and TRBJ2-1 genes, is KAGVTQTPRYLIKTRGQQVTLSCSPISGHRSVSWYQQTPGQGLQFLFEYFSETQRNKGNFPGRFSGRQFSNSRSEMNVSTLELGDSALYLCASSLEAGEQFFGPGTRLTVL.